The following is a T cell receptor (beta chain) sequence with its context. In the authors' methods: Scientists estimated how many nucleated cells there were by amplifying reference gene primers. The protocol was immunoSEQ multiplex PCR, while the TCRdb copy is restricted to in-frame clones and leaves out a portion. That table supplies the V and J calls and clone size; D and trimming were determined from the DNA. The table has 70,000 or so clones, roughly 80% seen once. This CDR3 has 15 amino acids. Germline CDR1 reads MNHEY; CDR2 reads SVGAGI. The J segment lost 7 bases and the V segment lost 7 bases, leaving 11 bases of the junction unmatched. This sample is part of a study of blood T cell repertoires in COVID-19. Across the study: From the United States, Italy and Spain came samples of acute and convalescent COVID-19. PBMCs, B-cell-depleted T cells, or T cells provided the cDNA or gDNA that made up the material.

This clonotype was sampled from a woman of 80 years or more with acute or convalescent COVID-19. The sequencing input was peripheral blood. This chain links TRBV6-5 with TRBJ2-1; 9 bases map to TRBD2. As DNA, the CDR3 is TGTGCCAGCATCACAAATAGCGGGGGAGGGAATGAGCAGTTCTTC. Its protein product is CASITNSGGGNEQFF.